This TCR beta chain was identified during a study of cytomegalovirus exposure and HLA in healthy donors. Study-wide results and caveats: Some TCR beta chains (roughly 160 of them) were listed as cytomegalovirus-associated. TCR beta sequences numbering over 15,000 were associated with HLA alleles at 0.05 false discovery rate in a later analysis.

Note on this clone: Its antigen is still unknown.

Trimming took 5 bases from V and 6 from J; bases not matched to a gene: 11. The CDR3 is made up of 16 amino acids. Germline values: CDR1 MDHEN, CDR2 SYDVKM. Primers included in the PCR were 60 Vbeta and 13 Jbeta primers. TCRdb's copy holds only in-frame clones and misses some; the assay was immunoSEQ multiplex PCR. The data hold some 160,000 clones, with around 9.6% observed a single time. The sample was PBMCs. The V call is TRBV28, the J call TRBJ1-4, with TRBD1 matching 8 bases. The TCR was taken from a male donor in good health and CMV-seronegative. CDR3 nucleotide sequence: TGTGCCAGCAGTGCCCTGGACAGGGCCAGGGATGAAAAACTGTTTTTT. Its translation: CASSALDRARDEKLFF. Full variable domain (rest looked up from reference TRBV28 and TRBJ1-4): DVKVTQSSRYLVKRTGEKVFLECVQDMDHENMFWYRQDPGLGLRLIYFSYDVKMKEKGDIPEGYSVSREKKERFSLILESASTNQTSMYLCASSALDRARDEKLFFGSGTQLSVL.